This TCR beta chain appears in the sequencing data of a study of blood T cell repertoires in COVID-19. J lost 8 bases, V lost 7 bases, and 8 bases had no gene match. Germline values: CDR1 MNHEY, CDR2 SVGAGI. The CDR3 sequence is 15 residues long. Data came from immunoSEQ multiplex PCR; TCRdb stores just in-frame clones and leaves some out. The data contain fewer than 300,000 clones, around 82% of them singletons. Source material: peripheral blood. The J gene is TRBJ1-6, the V gene TRBV6-5, with 10 bases fitting TRBD1. The clonotype was recovered from a young woman with acute or convalescent COVID-19. This CDR3 reads CASTPSGQGHSPLHF. The CDR3 DNA is TGTGCCAGCACTCCATCGGGACAGGGGCATTCACCCCTCCACTTT.